The entry that follows covers one T cell receptor (beta chain) sequence. As yet, its antigen is unknown. PCR was performed using 60 Vbeta and 13 Jbeta primers. TCRdb keeps only in-frame clones here, not all; method: immunoSEQ multiplex PCR. The data show 100,000 to 150,000 clones, and the top ten clones hold under 2%. There are 14 residues in the CDR3. Germline CDR1 MGHRA, CDR2 YSYEKL. V lost 0 bases and J 7 bases, leaving 12 bases between the germline ends. This entry belongs to a study of cytomegalovirus exposure and HLA in healthy donors. Across the study: Researchers found that around 80% of 300 to 450 genotyped donors fell within the Caucasian-associated ancestry cluster. Study-wide findings and caveats: For most TCR beta V segments, an earlier analysis put the productive rate at about 87% or about 30% of the time. In a later analysis, TCR beta V- and J-gene trimming showed a link to a missense DCLRE1C variant.

The receptor comes from a woman between 40 and 55 years old in good health and CMV-seronegative. This sequence joins TRBV4-1 and TRBJ1-2; TRBD1 is a possible D gene (6 bases). The sample comprised PBMCs. CDR3 coding DNA: TGCGCCAGCAGCCAAGAAGGCAGGGGACCTGGCTACACCTTC. Its protein product is CASSQEGRGPGYTF.